The present T cell receptor (beta chain) was sequenced within a study of OX40 agonist ivuxolimab in advanced cancers. Background on the study: A diagnosis of hepatocellular carcinoma, melanoma, renal cell or head and neck cancer was present in dose-escalation patients. With a range of 23 to 79, age averaged about 59 years, and nearly 85% were male. Whole-study findings and limits: The CD4+ and CD8+ T cells in the blood had expanded clonally by week 6 at 0.1 to 3.0 mg/kg. Normalized T-cell clonal expansion was also low in a subset of nonresponders.

TCRdb's table, derived via immunoSEQ multiplex PCR, lists solely in-frame clones and lacks some. This sample yields 50,000 to 65,000 clones, of which more than 80% are seen a single time; 0.75% belongs to the top ten. The table lists this clone with a count of one. Its antigen is as yet unknown. The CDR3 is made up of 15 amino acids. V lost 0 bases to trimming and J lost 0 bases, with 9 bases between them. Germline assignment: CDR1 SGDLS and CDR2 YYNGEE. The TCR sequence derives from an adult with an advanced solid tumor such as melanoma, head and neck, liver or kidney cancer. Source: CD4+ or CD8+ T cells sorted from blood, taken in a trial of the OX40 agonist ivuxolimab. The chain employs TRBV9 and TRBJ2-5, with D perhaps matching TRBD2 (5 bases). In DNA, the CDR3 is TGTGCCAGCAGCGTAGCTACGACTAACCAAGAGACCCAGTACTTC. Protein product: CASSVATTNQETQYF. Variable domain in full (rest from reference TRBV9 and TRBJ2-5): DSGVTQTPKHLITATGQRVTLRCSPRSGDLSVYWYQQSLDQGLQFLIQYYNGEERAKGNILERFSAQQFPDLHSELNLSSLELGDSALYFCASSVATTNQETQYFGPGTRLLVL.